A single sample is the source of the 2 T cell receptor beta chains below, sequenced in a study of T cell responses to AZD1222 COVID-19 vaccine (dated by TCRdb to the early 2020s). This specimen's time point label, interpreted: about 28 days (+/-7) after the second vaccine dose. Receptor amplification or capture employed the immunoSEQ multiplex PCR assay. As stored in TCRdb, this immuneACCESS dataset retains in-frame rearrangements with V and J assigned. A fraction of the clones does not appear; measured against another copy, unresolved V genes explain less than half of the discrepancy, and the remainder lacks a known reason. The sample table contains roughly 100,000 clones; only one count was recorded for less than 95% of them. The ten largest clones capture approximately 8.2% of the sample. The specimen was peripheral blood, collected 28 days after the second AZD1222 dose. The receptor source for this set is an adult who received the AZD1222 COVID-19 vaccine.

V and J are TRBV2 and TRBJ2-5, with 11 bases aligning to TRBD2. The CDR3 runs to 16 residues. Germline V lookup: CDR1 SNHLY, CDR2 FYNNEI. The V segment lost 7 bases and the J segment 1 base; nucleotides outside the gene matches: 8. The CDR3, as DNA: TGTGCCAGCACACTAGCGGGGGTCCTCACCCAAGAGACCCAGTACTTC. The encoded protein is CASTLAGVLTQETQYF.

This clone has only one observation. The chain has TRBV3-1 (or the pseudogene TRBV3-2) and TRBJ2-7; 7 bases match TRBD1. Trimming removed 6 bases from V and 3 bases from J; junction bases left unmatched: 8. This CDR3 comprises 14 residues. CDR1 LGHDT and CDR2 YNNKEL come from the germline V gene (reference sequence). CDR3 in amino acids: CASRPQGTGYEQYF. The CDR3 DNA is TGTGCCAGCAGACCACAGGGGACGGGCTACGAGCAGTACTTC.